These 32 T cell receptor beta chains originate from one sample sequenced in a study of cytomegalovirus exposure and HLA in healthy donors. In the PCR, 60 Vbeta and 13 Jbeta primers were used. The data were produced by immunoSEQ multiplex PCR, yet TCRdb's version contains in-frame clones alone and is incomplete. The table for this sample gives tens of thousands of clones. The sample consisted of PBMCs. The origin of the receptors is a woman in her 30s in good health and CMV-seropositive.

The rearrangement joins TRBV19 to TRBJ2-1; D call uncertain. Germline assignment: CDR1 LNHDA and CDR2 SQIVND (reference sequence). V was pared by 2 bases and J by 0 bases, with 8 bases between. This CDR3 comprises 15 residues. The CDR3 is CASSISQNSYNEQFF. The CDR3 region has the DNA TGTGCCAGTAGTATAAGCCAAAACTCCTACAATGAGCAGTTCTTC.

V usage is TRBV5-1 and J usage is TRBJ2-7; 8 bases line up with TRBD1. The junction had 10 bases not matched to a gene; V was cut back by 6 bases and J by 5 bases. The length of the CDR3 is 14 residues. Germline V gene sequence: CDR1 SGHRS, CDR2 YFSETQ. CDR3 sequence reads: CASNGGQGAHEQYF. CDR3 in DNA: TGCGCCAGCAACGGCGGGCAGGGGGCCCACGAGCAGTACTTC.

CDR3 region: CASSERGGNTEAFF. The CDR3 region has the DNA TGTGCCAGCAGTGAGAGGGGGGGGAACACTGAAGCTTTCTTT. J is TRBJ1-1 and V is TRBV2, with D maybe TRBD1 (6 bases). The ends were cut back, 3 bases at V and 1 base at J, with 9 bases in the middle. The CDR3 is made up of 14 amino acids. From germline, CDR1 is SNHLY and CDR2 FYNNEI.

This chain joins TRBV5-6 and TRBJ1-1; a possible D gene is TRBD1 (6 bases). Trimming stripped 1 base from V and 2 bases from J, with 12 bases between. This CDR3 is 15 amino acids long. Germline CDR1 is SGHDT and CDR2 is YYEEEE. The CDR3 sequence: CASSLYGQPNTEAFF. The CDR3 bases are TGTGCCAGCAGCTTGTATGGACAGCCCAACACTGAAGCTTTCTTT.

The V call is TRBV5-1, the J call TRBJ2-5, with 7 bases lining up with TRBD1. The junction had 6 bases not matched to a gene; V was cut back by 5 bases and J by 5 bases. Germline loops: CDR1 SGHRS, CDR2 YFSETQ. The CDR3 totals 13 residues. The CDR3 spells CASREGGAETQYF. For the CDR3, the DNA is TGCGCCAGCAGAGAAGGGGGCGCGGAGACCCAGTACTTC.

The V and J genes are TRBV2 and TRBJ2-7, with D unclear. The CDR3 consists of 13 residues. Germline CDR1 and CDR2: SNHLY and FYNNEI. Between the trimmed V and J ends, which lost 1 base and 3 bases, there was a span of 7 bases. The CDR3 protein is CASSEDDNYEQYF. The CDR3 coding sequence is TGTGCCAGCAGTGAAGACGACAACTACGAGCAGTACTTC. The full variable domain, rest sourced from reference TRBV2 and TRBJ2-7, is EPEVTQTPSHQVTQMGQEVILRCVPISNHLYFYWYRQILGQKVEFLVSFYNNEISEKSEIFDDQFSVERPDGSNFTLKIRSTKLEDSAMYFCASSEDDNYEQYFGPGTRLTVT.

This sequence joins TRBV9 and TRBJ2-1; 8 bases align to TRBD2. This CDR3 is 15 amino acids long. Per germline, CDR1 SGDLS and CDR2 YYNGEE. The V gene end was trimmed by 3 bases and the J gene end by 0 bases; junction bases not matched to a gene: 2. The CDR3 DNA sequence: TGTGCCAGCAGCGACAGCGGGAGCTCCTACAATGAGCAGTTCTTC. Residues: CASSDSGSSYNEQFF.

The CDR3 DNA sequence: TGTGCCAGCAGCTCTGGGGGGGCTAGCGGGAACACCGGGGAGCTGTTTTTT. It specifies CASSSGGASGNTGELFF. The chain joins TRBV5-4 to TRBJ2-2, with a tentative D call TRBD2 (7 bases). This CDR3 comprises 17 residues. Trimming took 3 bases from V and 1 from J, leaving 16 bases between them. Germline CDR1 reads SGHNT; CDR2 reads YYREEE (reference sequence).

The rearrangement uses TRBV5-1 and TRBJ1-1; 8 bases are shared with TRBD1. Trimming took 0 bases from V and 3 from J; bases not matched to a gene: 7. Germline V lookup: CDR1 SGHRS, CDR2 YFSETQ. This CDR3 has 16 amino acids. CDR3 protein: CASSLGDRGRDTEAFF. CDR3 bases: TGCGCCAGCAGCTTGGGAGACAGGGGAAGGGACACTGAAGCTTTCTTT.

J is TRBJ2-7 and V is TRBV4-1, with D perhaps TRBD1 (6 bases). Per the germline V gene, CDR1 is MGHRA and CDR2 is YSYEKL. V was shortened by 2 bases and J by 1 base, with 12 bases between the two germline ends. The CDR3 extends over 15 amino acids. CDR3 residues: CASSQTQGASYEQYF. Written as DNA, the CDR3 is TGCGCCAGCAGCCAAACACAGGGCGCTTCCTACGAGCAGTACTTC.

The chain uses TRBV28 and TRBJ1-5; no reliable D call. Germline V gene sequence: CDR1 MDHEN, CDR2 SYDVKM. This CDR3 is 14 amino acids long. Trimming removed 6 bases from V and 1 base from J, with 10 bases in between. The CDR3 DNA reads TGTGCCAGCAGCCATACATGGAGCAATCAGCCCCAGCATTTT. Translating it yields CASSHTWSNQPQHF.

The chain combines TRBV6-1 with TRBJ2-7; TRBD2 agrees at 10 bases. The trim removed 6 bases at V and 3 bases at J, leaving 8 bases unmatched. Germline V gene data show CDR1 as MNHNS and CDR2 as SASEGT. The CDR3 extends over 15 amino acids. Written as DNA, the CDR3 is TGTGCCAGCAGATCAGGTCTAGCGGGAGTCTACGAGCAGTACTTC. Translation: CASRSGLAGVYEQYF.

This sequence joins TRBV14 and TRBJ1-2; the D is unclear. V lost 0 bases, J lost 2 bases, and 10 bases lay in between. The CDR3 loop spans 15 amino acids. Germline-derived CDR1 and CDR2 are SGHDN and FVKESK. CDR3 in DNA: TGTGCCAGCAGCCAAGACGCCAGACAAAACTATGGCTACACCTTC. Protein sequence: CASSQDARQNYGYTF. Supplemented by reference TRBV14 and TRBJ1-2, the full variable domain reads EAGVTQFPSHSVIEKGQTVTLRCDPISGHDNLYWYRRVMGKEIKFLLHFVKESKQDESGMPNNRFLAERTGGTYSTLKVQPAELEDSGVYFCASSQDARQNYGYTFGSGTRLTVV.

As for this clone: At the DNA level, this CDR3 is encoded by other sequences in the same sample as well. The genes are TRBV11-3 and TRBJ1-1, with D unclear. Germline CDR1 is SGHNT and CDR2 is YENEEA. This CDR3 comprises 13 residues. Trimming pared 2 bases from V and 0 bases from J, leaving 4 bases between. In nucleotides, the CDR3 is TGTGCCAGCAGCTTATTCTTGAACACTGAAGCTTTCTTT. It is translated as CASSLFLNTEAFF.

This sequence joins TRBV6-5 and TRBJ1-3; possibly TRBD1 for D (5 bases). The CDR3 sequence is 14 residues long. V lost 5 bases to trimming and J lost 3 bases, with 11 bases between them. Looked up from germline, CDR1 is MNHEY and CDR2 is SVGAGI. The CDR3 DNA is TGTGCCAGCAGTCCAGGGCTTATTGGAAACACCATATATTTT. Encoded protein: CASSPGLIGNTIYF.

The chain joins TRBV2 to TRBJ1-5; the D is unclear. The V gene's germline CDR1 is SNHLY and CDR2 FYNNEI. Trimming cost V 1 base and J 11 bases, with 15 bases left between them. This CDR3 is 14 amino acids long. The CDR3 nucleotides read TGTGCCAGCAGTGAAGTCCGTCGGAGTAGAACCCAGCATTTT. It codes for CASSEVRRSRTQHF.

This chain joins TRBV9 and TRBJ2-3; D is perhaps TRBD2 (6 bases). From germline, CDR1 is SGDLS and CDR2 YYNGEE. This CDR3 has 14 residues. Trimming removed 3 bases from V and 0 bases from J, with 8 bases in between. In DNA, the CDR3 is TGTGCCAGCAGCGCCGGGACTAGCACAGATACGCAGTATTTT. Amino acids: CASSAGTSTDTQYF.

The V gene is TRBV5-6, the J gene TRBJ2-7, with 9 nucleotides matching TRBD1. CDR3 length equals 16 residues. After removal of 0 bases from V and 2 bases from J, the junction contained 6 bases not matched to a gene. From germline, CDR1 is SGHDT and CDR2 YYEEEE. As DNA, the CDR3 is TGTGCCAGCAGCTTGGTTTTGTACAGGGGGCCCTACGAGCAGTACTTC. It specifies CASSLVLYRGPYEQYF.

The chain is built from TRBV9 and TRBJ2-1; D gene unclear. This CDR3 contains 15 residues. Germline lookup yields CDR1 SGDLS and CDR2 YYNGEE. Trimming removed 1 base at V and 8 bases at J, with 16 bases between. The CDR3 coding sequence is TGTGCCAGCAGCGTAACGTTGACCAGCGTCCATGAGCAGTTCTTC. Its translation is CASSVTLTSVHEQFF.

V is TRBV20-1 and J is TRBJ1-1; TRBD1 agrees at 7 bases. After removal of 4 bases from V and 11 bases from J, the junction contained 7 bases not matched to a gene. CDR3 length: 11 residues. CDR1 and CDR2 from the germline V gene are DFQATT and SNEGSKA (reference sequence). CDR3 protein: CSAKGDSRAFF. CDR3 nucleotides: TGCAGTGCTAAGGGGGACAGTAGGGCTTTCTTT.

The chain recombines TRBV5-1 with TRBJ2-1; 16 nucleotides match TRBD2. Losses at the gene ends were 4 bases for V and 7 bases for J; bases not matched to a gene: 8. Germline CDR1 is SGHRS and CDR2 is YFSETQ. This CDR3 has 17 residues. CDR3 in DNA: TGCGCCAGCAGCGCGGGACTAGCGGGGGGGCCCTGGAATGAGCAGTTCTTC. This codes for CASSAGLAGGPWNEQFF.

The gene calls are TRBV4-1 and TRBJ2-2; the D gene is possibly TRBD2 (6 bases). CDR1 MGHRA and CDR2 YSYEKL come from the germline V gene. Trimming cost V 5 bases and J 1 base, with 17 bases left between them. The CDR3 contains 17 residues. The CDR3 DNA reads TGCGCCAGCAGCACGCGGGACGGAACTATGAACACCGGGGAGCTGTTTTTT. Amino acids: CASSTRDGTMNTGELFF.

The V call is TRBV25-1, the J call TRBJ2-2; tentative D call: TRBD2 (5 bases). Germline lookup yields CDR1 MGHDK and CDR2 SYGVNS. This CDR3 contains 14 residues. Trimming left V 5 bases short and J 4 bases short, with 11 bases between. The CDR3 DNA is TGTGCCAGCAGTTTGCTAGAGGGCACCGGGGAGCTGTTTTTT. Protein product: CASSLLEGTGELFF.

The chain carries TRBV19 and TRBJ2-5, with 10 bases matching TRBD1. Germline trimming cut 4 bases from V and 5 bases from J; bases unmatched to any gene: 7. This CDR3 spans 15 amino acids. CDR1 is LNHDA and CDR2 is SQIVND in the germline V gene (reference sequence). As DNA, the CDR3 is TGTGCCAGTAGTACCTCCGGGACAGGGGCGGAGACCCAGTACTTC. Encoded protein: CASSTSGTGAETQYF.

The rearrangement joins TRBV30 to TRBJ2-3; D uncertain. The CDR3 totals 13 residues. CDR1 GTSNPN and CDR2 SVGIG come from the germline V gene (reference sequence). The V end lost 1 base, the J end lost 0 bases, and 5 bases lay between the germline ends. The CDR3: CAWSAGSTDTQYF. The CDR3 DNA reads as TGTGCCTGGAGTGCGGGTAGCACAGATACGCAGTATTTT.

This sequence joins TRBV28 and TRBJ1-1; D unclear. This CDR3 region has 13 residues. Germline CDR1 and CDR2: MDHEN and SYDVKM. Trimming removed 6 bases from V and 1 base from J, with 9 bases in between. As DNA, the CDR3 is TGTGCCAGCAGGACAAAAGGGAACACTGAAGCTTTCTTT. Translated, it gives CASRTKGNTEAFF.

The chain combines TRBV6-1 with TRBJ2-7; 10 bases line up with TRBD2. This CDR3 region has 19 residues. Germline CDR1 is MNHNS and CDR2 is SASEGT. V gave up 2 bases and J gave up 5 bases; unmatched junction bases: 18. The CDR3 region is CASSESLAGDRGTPDEQYF. As DNA, the CDR3 is TGTGCCAGCAGTGAATCGCTAGCGGGAGATCGGGGAACCCCGGACGAGCAGTACTTC.

The V and J genes are TRBV11-2 and TRBJ1-4, with no clear D. The CDR3 runs 13 residues. Trimming took off 3 bases at V and 7 bases at J, with 9 bases between the two ends. Germline assignment: CDR1 SGHAT and CDR2 FQNNGV. The CDR3 DNA sequence: TGTGCCAGCAGCTTGGGTAGGAGTGAAAAACTGTTTTTT. Translating it yields CASSLGRSEKLFF.

The genes are TRBV5-4 and TRBJ2-5, with 10 bases matching TRBD1. Germline assignment: CDR1 SGHNT and CDR2 YYREEE (reference sequence). Trimming took 3 bases from V and 2 from J; bases not matched to a gene: 7. The CDR3 loop spans 16 amino acids. CDR3 nucleotide sequence: TGTGCCAGCAGCTCAGGGACAGGGGAGGATCAAGAGACCCAGTACTTC. Its protein is CASSSGTGEDQETQYF.

The genes are TRBV9 and TRBJ1-2; 7 bases match TRBD1. This CDR3 is built from 14 residues. Trimming at V came to 3 bases and at J to 6 bases, leaving 8 bases not matched to a gene. The germline gives CDR1 SGDLS, CDR2 YYNGEE. CDR3 nucleotide sequence: TGTGCCAGCAGCGCTCTCGGACAGGACCATGGCTACACCTTC. This encodes CASSALGQDHGYTF.

The rearrangement uses TRBV6-4 and TRBJ2-5; 7 bases fit TRBD2. The V and J ends lost 0 bases and 2 bases, in that order; junction bases with no gene match: 0. The CDR3 has 14 residues. Germline-derived CDR1 and CDR2 are MRHNA and SNTAGT. Here the CDR3 reads CASSDSAGQETQYF. The CDR3 DNA reads TGTGCCAGCAGTGACTCAGCGGGGCAAGAGACCCAGTACTTC.

V and J are TRBV29-1 and TRBJ2-7; 7 nucleotides line up with TRBD2. V lost 6 bases, J lost 6 bases, and 11 bases stayed unmatched. Germline lookup yields CDR1 SQVTM and CDR2 ANQGSEA. The CDR3 consists of 13 residues. As DNA, the CDR3 is TGCAGCGTGGCAATGGGGGGGAGGTCCGAGCAGTACTTC. Its protein is CSVAMGGRSEQYF.